What follows are 14 T cell receptor beta chains derived from one specimen sequenced in a study of radiotherapy plus CTLA-4 blockade in lung cancer. Profiled with immunoSEQ multiplex PCR; TCRdb holds only in-frame clones, not every one. The profile shows about 60,000 clones, approximately 67% of them singletons. Sequences were derived from peripheral blood, sampled from a patient treated with radiotherapy plus ipilimumab. The receptors stem from a human donor with non-small cell lung cancer whose response to radiotherapy plus ipilimumab could not be evaluated.

Here the CDR3 reads CASRPSSSYEQYF. Written as DNA, the CDR3 is TGTGCCAGCAGACCGTCGAGCTCCTACGAGCAGTACTTC. The genes are TRBV2 and TRBJ2-7; D not resolved. Trimming removed 6 bases from V and 0 bases from J, with 9 bases in between. There are 13 residues in the CDR3. Germline V gene data show CDR1 as SNHLY and CDR2 as FYNNEI.

The chain is built from TRBV4-3 and TRBJ1-1; 8 bases agree with TRBD1. Germline CDR1 LGHNA, CDR2 YSLEER. The trim removed 1 base at V and 0 bases at J, leaving 4 bases unmatched. The CDR3 contains 16 residues. The CDR3 loop is CASSQGTGTMNTEAFF. For the CDR3, the DNA is TGCGCCAGCAGCCAAGGGACAGGGACCATGAACACTGAAGCTTTCTTT.

The genes are TRBV6-1 and TRBJ1-4; the D gene is possibly TRBD1 (6 bases). The V gene lost 4 bases and the J gene lost 8 bases, with 11 bases spanning the gap. CDR3 length: 13 residues. The V gene's germline CDR1 is MNHNS and CDR2 SASEGT. CDR3 in amino acids: CASSASGAEKLFF. The CDR3, as DNA: TGTGCCAGCAGTGCTTCAGGGGCCGAAAAACTGTTTTTT.

The chain employs TRBV6-5 and TRBJ2-1, with a possible D match to TRBD2 (6 bases). Trimming stripped 4 bases from V and 5 bases from J, with 9 bases between. Germline-derived CDR1 and CDR2 are MNHEY and SVGAGI. The CDR3 is 13 amino acids. CDR3 in DNA: TGTGCCAGCAGTTCCGGGGGACACAATGAGCAGTTCTTC. This gives the protein CASSSGGHNEQFF.

The chain has TRBV7-2 and TRBJ1-1; tentatively, D is TRBD1 (5 bases). Germline CDR1 and CDR2: SGHTA and FQGNSA. Trimming removed 5 bases at V and 0 bases at J, with 13 bases between. CDR3 length equals 15 residues. In DNA, the CDR3 is TGTGCCAGCAGCCCAGGGTTGTCGGTGAACACTGAAGCTTTCTTT. Its translation is CASSPGLSVNTEAFF.

This sequence joins TRBV5-1 and TRBJ1-3; tentatively, D is TRBD1 (5 bases). Between the trimmed V and J ends, which lost 2 bases and 0 bases, there was a span of 15 bases. This CDR3 has 17 amino acids. In germline, CDR1 is SGHRS, CDR2 YFSETQ. This CDR3 reads CASSLTRQPGSGNTIYF. CDR3 nucleotide sequence: TGCGCCAGCAGCTTAACACGACAGCCAGGCTCTGGAAACACCATATATTTT.

This clone was counted between two and nine times. This rearrangement joins TRBV21-1 to TRBJ1-2; the table's D call TRBD1 went unverified against the DNA. TRBV21-1 is marked as a pseudogene. This CDR3 is 17 amino acids long. CDR3 sequence: CASSIVTGGPSNYGYTF. CDR3 coding DNA: TGTGCCAGCAGCATTGTGACAGGGGGCCCCTCGAACTATGGCTACACCTTC.

The gene calls are TRBV27 and TRBJ2-2; tentatively, D is TRBD1 (7 bases). The length of the CDR3 is 15 residues. V shed 5 bases and J shed 7 bases, with 17 bases lying between them. Germline V gene lookup returns CDR1 MNHEY and CDR2 SMNVEV (reference sequence). CDR3 sequence reads: CASSPTRGRFGELFF. The CDR3 nucleotides are TGTGCCAGCAGTCCGACCAGGGGGAGGTTCGGGGAGCTGTTTTTT.

The chain combines TRBV19 with TRBJ2-7; D is uncertain. Germline V gene sequence: CDR1 LNHDA, CDR2 SQIVND (reference sequence). This CDR3 contains 16 residues. The V end lost 4 bases, the J end lost 1 base, and 17 bases lay between the germline ends. The CDR3 sequence is CASSTWVDGFSYEQYF. In DNA, the CDR3 is TGTGCCAGTAGTACCTGGGTAGACGGGTTTTCCTACGAGCAGTACTTC.

V is TRBV10-3 and J is TRBJ2-5; D is perhaps TRBD2 (5 bases). V was trimmed by 6 bases and J by 4 bases, leaving 12 bases between them. This CDR3 contains 13 residues. Looked up from germline, CDR1 is ENHRY and CDR2 is SYGVKD. CDR3 sequence: CAIRLDTSETQYF. The CDR3 DNA sequence: TGTGCCATCAGACTAGACACCTCAGAGACCCAGTACTTC.

The chain employs TRBV2 and TRBJ1-1; 7 bases match TRBD1. Unmatched junction bases numbered 8, after V lost 0 bases and J lost 7 bases. Germline loops: CDR1 SNHLY, CDR2 FYNNEI. The CDR3 has 15 residues. CDR3 loop: CASSEAGRGHVEAFF. The CDR3 coding sequence is TGTGCCAGCAGTGAAGCGGGAAGGGGGCATGTTGAAGCTTTCTTT.

V gene TRBV6-6 combines with J gene TRBJ2-1; 15 nucleotides agree with TRBD2. The CDR3 length is 16 residues. Germline CDR1 is MNHNY and CDR2 is SVGAGI (reference sequence). The V and J ends lost 6 bases and 7 bases, in that order; junction bases with no gene match: 7. The CDR3 DNA is TGTGCCAGCAGGAGGACTAGCGGGAGGGCCGAGAATGAGCAGTTCTTC. Translation: CASRRTSGRAENEQFF.

The rearrangement joins TRBV28 to TRBJ1-5; perhaps TRBD1 as D (5 bases). The V end lost 10 bases, the J end lost 6 bases, and 19 bases lay between the germline ends. CDR3 length: 14 amino acids. The V gene's germline CDR1 is MDHEN and CDR2 SYDVKM. CDR3 sequence (DNA): TGTGCCACCTCTGGGCGGGGGGGGAGTCAGCCCCAGCATTTT. Translation: CATSGRGGSQPQHF.

With respect to this clone: Other DNA sequences of this sample code for an identical CDR3. This chain uses TRBV7-6 with TRBJ2-2; TRBD1 agrees at 9 bases. Germline lookup yields CDR1 SGHVS and CDR2 FNYEAQ. V shed 2 bases, J shed 3 bases, and the junction held 1 base outside the gene matches. CDR3 length: 15 residues. This CDR3 is CASSLRDRDTGELFF. As DNA, the CDR3 is TGTGCCAGCAGCTTAAGGGACAGGGACACCGGGGAGCTGTTTTTT. Full variable domain (remainder filled in from reference TRBV7-6 and TRBJ2-2): GAGVSQSPRYKVTKRGQDVALRCDPISGHVSLYWYRQALGQGPEFLTYFNYEAQQDKSGLPNDRFSAERPEGSISTLTIQRTEQRDSAMYRCASSLRDRDTGELFFGEGSRLTVL.